Below are 20 T cell receptor beta chains sequenced from a single sample in a study of blood T cell repertoires in COVID-19. Using immunoSEQ multiplex PCR, the repertoire was profiled, and TCRdb retains in-frame clones only, with some absent. This repertoire shows about 260,000 clones, 91% found once; its top ten account for 2% to 3%. Sample: peripheral blood. These receptors were taken from a young adult with COVID-19, enrolled during active disease.

The J gene is TRBJ2-2, the V gene TRBV5-1, with 11 bases aligning to TRBD1. CDR1 is SGHRS and CDR2 is YFSETQ in the germline V gene. Unmatched junction bases numbered 4, after V lost 4 bases and J lost 5 bases. The CDR3 is made up of 15 amino acids. CDR3 bases: TGCGCCAGCAGCGTGGACAGGGGGCGGACCGGGGAGCTGTTTTTT. This sequence encodes CASSVDRGRTGELFF.

The chain joins TRBV7-2 to TRBJ2-3; D not resolved. The germline V and J ends were trimmed by 1 base and 2 bases, with 4 bases remaining between them. The CDR3 is made up of 13 amino acids. Germline loops: CDR1 SGHTA, CDR2 FQGNSA. The CDR3, as DNA: TGTGCCAGCAGCTTAGATATCACAGATACGCAGTATTTT. It encodes CASSLDITDTQYF. Full variable domain (remainder filled in from reference TRBV7-2 and TRBJ2-3): GAGVSQSPSNKVTEKGKDVELRCDPISGHTALYWYRQSLGQGLEFLIYFQGNSAPDKSGLPSDRFSAERTGGSVSTLTIQRTQQEDSAVYLCASSLDITDTQYFGPGTRLTVL.

The chain has TRBV14 and TRBJ1-4, with D tentatively TRBD1 (5 bases). V lost 0 bases to trimming and J lost 7 bases, with 15 bases between them. CDR3 length equals 16 residues. From germline, CDR1 is SGHDN and CDR2 FVKESK. The CDR3 DNA sequence: TGTGCCAGCAGCCAAGATATCCCCGTCGGGGGTGAAAAACTGTTTTTT. Translating gives CASSQDIPVGGEKLFF.

This chain connects TRBV5-4 to TRBJ1-1; 7 bases agree with TRBD1. The CDR3 totals 15 residues. Trimming cost V 4 bases and J 0 bases; bases outside gene matches: 6. The V gene's germline CDR1 is SGHNT and CDR2 YYREEE (reference sequence). The CDR3 sequence: CASSLRQGLNTEAFF. CDR3 nucleotide sequence: TGTGCCAGCAGCCTTCGACAGGGATTGAACACTGAAGCTTTCTTT.

Only a few counts were recorded for this clone. The V call is TRBV3-1 (or the pseudogene TRBV3-2), the J call TRBJ2-7; D is ambiguous. The V gene lost 0 bases and the J gene lost 3 bases, with 3 bases spanning the gap. CDR3 length equals 12 residues. Germline values: CDR1 LGHDT, CDR2 YNNKEL (reference sequence). The CDR3, as DNA: TGTGCCAGCAGCCAAGACGTCTACGAGCAGTACTTC. This sequence encodes CASSQDVYEQYF.

This chain joins TRBV27 and TRBJ2-4, with D possibly matching TRBD2 (5 bases). CDR3 size: 13 residues. Germline CDR1 is MNHEY and CDR2 is SMNVEV (reference sequence). The chain's CDR3 is CPIPHSDTNIQYF. The CDR3 nucleotides read TGTCCCATCCCCCATAGCGACACAAACATTCAGTACTTC.

In DNA, the CDR3 is TGTGCCAGCAGCCCGTGGGCTAGCGTTTCCTACAATGAGCAGTTCTTC. It yields the protein CASSPWASVSYNEQFF. The chain employs TRBV7-8 and TRBJ2-1; D may be TRBD2 (6 bases). The CDR3 is 16 residues long. Per the germline V gene, CDR1 is SGHVS and CDR2 is FQNEAQ. The V gene lost 5 bases and the J gene lost 1 base, with 15 bases spanning the gap.

The chain carries TRBV24-1 and TRBJ1-5, with TRBD1 matching over 7 bases. The CDR3 spans 16 residues. Trimming cost V 9 bases and J 3 bases; bases outside gene matches: 13. CDR1 is KGHDR, CDR2 SFDVKD, per germline. CDR3 nucleotides: TGTGCCACCGTCACTTCCGGAGACAGGGTCAATCAGCCCCAGCATTTT. Protein product: CATVTSGDRVNQPQHF.

The chain employs TRBV25-1 and TRBJ2-3; tentatively, D is TRBD2 (6 bases). Per the germline V gene, CDR1 is MGHDK and CDR2 is SYGVNS. The CDR3 extends over 14 amino acids. Trimming left V 7 bases short and J 11 bases short, with 22 bases between. CDR3 in amino acids: CASTPGGLTWGQYF. In DNA, the CDR3 is TGTGCCAGCACCCCCGGGGGTTTAACCTGGGGGCAGTATTTT.

The chain uses TRBV5-5 and TRBJ2-7, with unresolved D. Per germline, CDR1 SGHKS and CDR2 YYEKEE (reference sequence). CDR3 size: 15 residues. The V and J ends lost 5 bases and 5 bases respectively, with 20 bases between them. The CDR3 nucleotides are TGTGCCAGCAGGTCCTCCTATAACGGGTTCCACGAGCAGTACTTC. Translation gives CASRSSYNGFHEQYF.

CDR3 bases: TGTGCCAGCAGTTTGCGGGACTATGAAAAACTGTTTTTT. Protein product: CASSLRDYEKLFF. The chain couples TRBV12-3 or TRBV12-4 to TRBJ1-4; a weak D match, TRBD1 (5 bases). The CDR3 totals 13 residues. V was pared by 3 bases and J by 6 bases, with 8 bases between.

The rearrangement joins TRBV7-6 to TRBJ2-2; 12 bases agree with TRBD2. V was pared by 4 bases and J by 5 bases, with 2 bases of the junction left unmatched. Germline lookup yields CDR1 SGHVS and CDR2 FNYEAQ. This CDR3 is 15 amino acids long. The CDR3 spells CASSWTSGTTGELFF. CDR3 DNA: TGTGCCAGCAGCTGGACTAGCGGGACAACCGGGGAGCTGTTTTTT. The full variable domain, in which reference TRBV7-6 and TRBJ2-2 provide the parts outside the CDR3, is GAGVSQSPRYKVTKRGQDVALRCDPISGHVSLYWYRQALGQGPEFLTYFNYEAQQDKSGLPNDRFSAERPEGSISTLTIQRTEQRDSAMYRCASSWTSGTTGELFFGEGSRLTVL.

V usage is TRBV10-3 and J usage is TRBJ2-1; 9 positions agree with TRBD2. In germline, CDR1 is ENHRY, CDR2 SYGVKD. V shed 4 bases, J shed 6 bases, and the junction held 4 bases outside the gene matches. The length of the CDR3 is 14 residues. The CDR3 loop reads CAISVAGAVNEQFF. In nucleotides, the CDR3 is TGTGCCATCAGTGTAGCGGGAGCAGTCAATGAGCAGTTCTTC.

The rearrangement joins TRBV28 to TRBJ1-3; TRBD1 matches 8 bases. The better agreement between TRBJ2-2 and the DNA end casts doubt on the J call. Germline V lookup: CDR1 MDHEN, CDR2 SYDVKM. The CDR3 runs to 15 residues. The CDR3 spells CASSLGTGRTGELFF. The CDR3 DNA reads TGTGCCAGCAGTTTAGGGACAGGAAGGACCGGGGAGCTGTTTTTT.

The J gene is TRBJ2-2, the V gene TRBV10-3; TRBD1 matches at 8 bases. Germline V gives CDR1 ENHRY, CDR2 SYGVKD. Trimming at V came to 0 bases and at J to 7 bases, leaving 7 bases not matched to a gene. The CDR3 extends over 16 amino acids. CDR3: CAISESRQGAGGELFF. CDR3 coding DNA: TGTGCCATCAGTGAGTCGCGGCAGGGGGCTGGCGGGGAGCTGTTTTTT.

This clone was counted a single time. The germline gene is not matched at one end of the junction; a read error may be the cause. The rearrangement joins TRBV13 to TRBJ2-7; 9 nucleotides match TRBD1. The CDR3 sequence is 15 residues long. The V gene's germline CDR1 is PRHDT and CDR2 FYEKMQ (reference sequence). The CDR3 is CASSLGQGLLYEQYF. Written as DNA, the CDR3 is TGTGCCAGCAGCCTAGGACAGGGGCTTTTGTACGAGCAGTACTTC.

Notes on this clone: The junction shows a germline mismatch at one end, possibly a read error. The chain couples TRBV5-4 to TRBJ1-1; D unclear. CDR1 and CDR2 from the germline V gene are SGHNT and YYREEE (reference sequence). The CDR3 extends over 14 amino acids. The CDR3 DNA reads as TGTGCCAGCAGGTTGGCAGGCATGAACACTGAAGCTTTCTTT. Amino acids: CASRLAGMNTEAFF.

This chain connects TRBV29-1 to TRBJ1-3; maybe TRBD1 (6 bases). Trimming stripped 3 bases from V and 4 bases from J, with 10 bases between. This CDR3 is built from 13 residues. The V gene's germline CDR1 is SQVTM and CDR2 ANQGSEA. The CDR3 loop reads CSVDIQGGNTIYF. CDR3 in DNA: TGCAGCGTTGATATTCAGGGGGGAAACACCATATATTTT. The full variable domain, rest sourced from reference TRBV29-1 and TRBJ1-3, is SAVISQKPSRDICQRGTSLTIQCQVDSQVTMMFWYRQQPGQSLTLIATANQGSEATYESGFVIDKFPISRPNLTFSTLTVSNMSPEDSSIYLCSVDIQGGNTIYFGEGSWLTVV.

V usage is TRBV7-2 and J usage is TRBJ2-1; the D gene is possibly TRBD2 (5 bases). V lost 2 bases, J lost 6 bases, and 8 bases lay in between. The CDR3 covers 13 residues. Germline lookup yields CDR1 SGHTA and CDR2 FQGNSA. This CDR3 is CASSLSSVNEQFF. The CDR3 coding sequence is TGTGCCAGCAGCTTAAGTAGCGTCAATGAGCAGTTCTTC. Variable domain in full (rest from reference TRBV7-2 and TRBJ2-1): GAGVSQSPSNKVTEKGKDVELRCDPISGHTALYWYRQSLGQGLEFLIYFQGNSAPDKSGLPSDRFSAERTGGSVSTLTIQRTQQEDSAVYLCASSLSSVNEQFFGPGTRLTVL.

The J gene is TRBJ1-6, the V gene TRBV7-9; D gene unclear. This CDR3 is built from 12 residues. Germline values: CDR1 SEHNR, CDR2 FQNEAQ (reference sequence). The V end lost 5 bases, the J end lost 14 bases, and 13 bases lay between the germline ends. The CDR3 nucleotides are TGTGCCAGCAGCGTACCCAGCGGGGCCCTCCACTTT. It codes for CASSVPSGALHF.